This is a list of T cell receptor beta chains from one sample in a study of blood T cell repertoires in COVID-19. Profiled with immunoSEQ multiplex PCR; TCRdb holds only in-frame clones, not every one. Here the sample spans about 280,000 clones, approximately 91% being singletons. The sequencing sample was made of peripheral blood. The receptors come from a woman aged 25 to 39 with COVID-19, enrolled during active disease. Both conserved end residues are part of each CDR3. The D gene is left open where the match is weak. Not every row has a clone size; where given, it reads once, few, many or a size class.

14,TRBJ2-7,few,TRBV6-5,NA,CASRYGGAKSEQYF,TGTGCCAGCCGCTATGGGGGCGCGAAAAGCGAGCAGTACTTC
16,TRBJ2-2,NA,TRBV7-8,NA,CASTPETSANTGELFF,TGTGCCAGCACCCCGGAGACTAGTGCGAACACCGGGGAGCTGTTTTTT
15,TRBJ2-5,NA,TRBV6-5,TRBD1,CASRRPGQGAETQYF,TGTGCCAGCAGACGCCCGGGACAGGGGGCCGAGACCCAGTACTTC
15,TRBJ2-5,NA,TRBV6-6,NA,CASSYGLTDQETQYF,TGTGCCAGCAGTTACGGGCTGACAGACCAAGAGACCCAGTACTTC
12,TRBJ2-7,NA,TRBV7-9,NA,CASRGEGHEQYF,TGTGCCAGCAGGGGAGAGGGCCACGAGCAGTACTTC
15,TRBJ2-3,NA,TRBV18,NA,CASSPKRVSTDTQYF,TGTGCCAGCTCACCGAAGCGGGTGAGCACAGATACGCAGTATTTT
15,TRBJ2-2,NA,TRBV5-1,NA,CASSVSTGGAGELFF,TGCGCCAGCAGCGTCTCCACAGGGGGGGCCGGGGAGCTGTTTTTT
12,TRBJ2-7,NA,TRBV10-2,NA,CATSREFYEQYF,TGCGCCACGTCTCGGGAGTTCTACGAGCAGTACTTC
14,TRBJ2-3,NA,TRBV2,NA,CASKPSGHTDTQYF,TGTGCCAGCAAGCCAAGCGGGCACACAGATACGCAGTATTTT
15,TRBJ2-1,NA,TRBV19,NA,CASSINPELNNEQFF,TGTGCCAGTAGTATAAATCCGGAGCTAAACAATGAGCAGTTCTTC
14,TRBJ1-6,NA,TRBV9,TRBD1,CASSKTGLNSPLHF,TGTGCCAGCAGCAAGACAGGGCTCAATTCACCCCTCCACTTT
15,TRBJ2-4,NA,TRBV11-2,NA,CASSPTVGAKNIQYF,TGTGCCAGCAGCCCGACAGTGGGGGCCAAAAACATTCAGTACTTC
13,TRBJ2-7,NA,TRBV27,NA,CASSLSVFYEQYF,TGTGCCAGCAGTTTGAGCGTATTCTACGAGCAGTACTTC
13,TRBJ1-5,few,TRBV10-2,NA,CASSEAENQPQHF,TGCGCCAGCAGTGAGGCGGAGAATCAGCCCCAGCATTTT
13,TRBJ1-1,NA,TRBV9,NA,CASSVALTSRAFF,TGTGCCAGCAGCGTAGCTTTGACTAGTCGGGCTTTCTTT
14,TRBJ1-6,NA,TRBV6-5,NA,CASSRTSEASPLHF,TGTGCCAGCAGTCGAACGAGCGAGGCTTCACCCCTCCACTTT
17,TRBJ1-3,NA,TRBV7-9,NA,CASSGIFLREGGNTIYF,TGTGCCAGCAGCGGTATATTCCTTAGGGAGGGCGGAAACACCATATATTTT
14,TRBJ2-7,NA,TRBV27,TRBD1,CASSIGQGSYEQYF,TGTGCCAGCAGTATAGGACAGGGGAGCTACGAGCAGTACTTC
16,TRBJ2-3,NA,TRBV5-1,NA,CASSLEGRTSTDTQYF,TGCGCCAGCAGCTTGGAAGGGCGGACTAGCACAGATACGCAGTATTTT
16,TRBJ1-6,NA,TRBV2,NA,CASSTQGGRALSPLHF,TGTGCCAGCAGCACCCAGGGAGGCAGGGCCCTTTCACCCCTCCACTTT
12,TRBJ2-7,NA,TRBV18,NA,CASSQEGGMAYF,TGTGCCAGCTCCCAAGAGGGAGGTATGGCCTACTTC
11,TRBJ1-1,NA,TRBV29-1,NA,CSVARDSEAFF,TGCAGCGTCGCAAGAGATTCCGAAGCTTTCTTT
17,TRBJ2-3,NA,TRBV9,NA,CASSARAGTPSTDTQYF,TGTGCCAGCAGCGCCCGAGCCGGGACACCAAGCACAGATACGCAGTATTTT
16,TRBJ1-1,NA,TRBV11-2,TRBD1,CASSLGQGALNTEAFF,TGTGCCAGCAGCTTGGGACAGGGGGCCTTGAACACTGAAGCTTTCTTT
15,TRBJ1-1,NA,TRBV18,NA,CASSPLDRRNTEAFF,TGTGCCAGCTCACCGCTAGACAGGAGGAACACTGAAGCTTTCTTT
15,TRBJ2-7,NA,TRBV7-6,TRBD2,CASSLTTRESYEQYF,TGTGCCAGCAGCTTAACGACGCGGGAGTCCTACGAGCAGTACTTC
13,TRBJ1-2,NA,TRBV9,TRBD1,CASSAGQPYGYTF,TGTGCCAGCAGCGCGGGACAGCCCTATGGCTACACCTTC
15,TRBJ1-1,NA,TRBV4-3,NA,CASSQDLFGDTEAFF,TGCGCCAGCAGCCAAGATCTGTTCGGGGACACTGAAGCTTTCTTT
12,TRBJ2-5,NA,TRBV28,NA,CASSSAVQTQYF,TGTGCCAGCAGTTCCGCGGTGCAGACCCAGTACTTC
16,TRBJ2-2,NA,TRBV10-1,TRBD2,CASSESKTSGAGELFF,TGCGCCAGCAGTGAGTCGAAAACTAGCGGAGCCGGGGAGCTGTTTTTT
15,TRBJ1-3,NA,TRBV5-4,TRBD1,CASSRAGTGRNTIYF,TGTGCCAGCAGCCGAGCCGGGACAGGCCGAAACACCATATATTTT
15,TRBJ2-7,once,TRBV6-5,TRBD2,CASSYNLAGAGEQYF,TGTGCCAGCAGTTACAACCTAGCGGGAGCCGGAGAGCAGTACTTC
14,TRBJ2-7,NA,TRBV18,NA,CASSPPGDIYEQYF,TGTGCCAGCTCACCACCGGGGGACATCTACGAGCAGTACTTC
14,TRBJ1-1,once,TRBV5-1,TRBD1,CASSQGQGGTEAFF,TGCGCCAGCAGCCAGGGACAGGGTGGCACTGAAGCTTTCTTT
16,TRBJ2-3,NA,TRBV9,TRBD1,CASSVDPGGFTDTQYF,TGTGCCAGCAGCGTAGATCCAGGGGGATTCACAGATACGCAGTATTTT
14,TRBJ1-5,NA,TRBV3-1/TRBV3-2,NA,CASSQGRRLGPQHF,TGTGCCAGCAGCCAAGGACGAAGACTGGGGCCCCAGCATTTT
13,TRBJ1-6,NA,TRBV11-2,NA,CASSYRRESPLHF,TGTGCCAGCAGCTACAGACGGGAGTCACCCCTCCACTTT
13,TRBJ1-4,NA,TRBV30,NA,CAWSVQWVEKLFF,TGTGCCTGGAGTGTACAGTGGGTTGAAAAACTGTTTTTT
15,TRBJ1-4,NA,TRBV29-1,NA,CSVEKGAPGFEKLFF,TGCAGCGTTGAAAAAGGAGCCCCCGGTTTTGAAAAACTGTTTTTT
14,TRBJ2-7,NA,TRBV7-2,TRBD2,CASSAWAGAYEQYF,TGTGCCAGCAGCGCCTGGGCGGGAGCCTACGAGCAGTACTTC
14,TRBJ1-2,few,TRBV10-3,TRBD1,CAISRDSEFYGYTF,TGTGCCATCAGCCGGGACAGTGAATTCTATGGCTACACCTTC
14,TRBJ1-5,NA,TRBV19,NA,CASSLQQGLEPQHF,TGTGCCAGTAGTCTACAACAGGGTCTTGAGCCCCAGCATTTT
13,TRBJ2-7,NA,TRBV7-7,NA,CASSLDKGDEQYF,TGTGCTAGCAGCTTAGACAAAGGGGACGAGCAGTACTTC
12,TRBJ2-7,NA,TRBV30,TRBD2,CAWGLAGIEQYF,TGTGCCTGGGGACTAGCGGGAATCGAGCAGTACTTC